These T cell receptor beta chains were read from a single sample in a study of T cells after yellow fever vaccination. Via MiXCR, TCRdb re-called the 5' RACE reads, giving one row per CDR3 protein. Of about 320,000 distinct CDR3 sequences listed, approximately 4.5% were seen once; the top ten hold just under 20%. Sequencing used PBMCs, obtained 15 days after the yellow fever booster vaccination. The origin of the receptors is a man between 18 and 35 years old who received the YFV17D yellow fever vaccine. Each CDR3 is given with its conserved first and last residue. Fields, in order: clone size, CDR3 length, V gene, J gene, D gene, CDR3 DNA, CDR3 protein. D genes are given only for firm matches. The listing skips clone size in some rows; elsewhere it reads once, few, many or a size class.

few	13	TRBV19	TRBJ2-7	.	TGTGCCAGTAGTCAGACAGTAAATTACGAGCAGTACTTC	CASSQTVNYEQYF
many	13	TRBV4-2	TRBJ2-5	.	TGTGCCAGCAGCCAAGATTCAAGGGAGACCCAGTACTTC	CASSQDSRETQYF
many	14	TRBV5-1	TRBJ2-3	.	TGCGCCAGCAGTCCGGGACGCAACACAGATACGCAGTATTTT	CASSPGRNTDTQYF
few	15	TRBV6-5	TRBJ1-6	.	TGTGCCAGCAGTCCACAACAGGGTCCGCAGTCACCCCTCCACTTT	CASSPQQGPQSPLHF
.	13	TRBV20-1	TRBJ1-1	TRBD1	TGCAGTGCTAGAGATGGGGACAGGGGGCAAGCTTTCTTT	CSARDGDRGQAFF
.	14	TRBV12-3/TRBV12-4	TRBJ1-6	.	TGTGCCAGCAGCCCAAGGGGAGATCAGTCACCCCTCCACTTT	CASSPRGDQSPLHF
many	15	TRBV7-2	TRBJ2-3	TRBD2	TGTGCCAGCAGCTTCCAGCGGGGGAACACAGATACGCAGTATTTT	CASSFQRGNTDTQYF
many	14	TRBV12-3/TRBV12-4	TRBJ1-1	.	TGTGCCAGCAGTTCTCGGCGAACGAACACTGAAGCTTTCTTT	CASSSRRTNTEAFF
many	12	TRBV20-1	TRBJ2-4	.	TGCAGTGCCGGGTTAGCTTGGAACATTCAGTACTTC	CSAGLAWNIQYF
.	16	TRBV28	TRBJ2-3	.	TGTGCCAGCAGAAATACGGGGGGCCCTAGCACAGATACGCAGTATTTT	CASRNTGGPSTDTQYF
many	14	TRBV6-5	TRBJ2-3	.	TGTGCCAGCAGTGAATCTAGCTTTCCGGATACGCAGTATTTT	CASSESSFPDTQYF
many	14	TRBV7-2	TRBJ2-7	.	TGTGCCAGCAGCAGATCGGACGGCTACGACGAGCAGTACTTC	CASSRSDGYDEQYF
.	16	TRBV9	TRBJ2-5	.	TGTGCCAGCAGCCTCCCTTCAGGGTTCTACCAAGAGACCCAGTACTTC	CASSLPSGFYQETQYF
few	13	TRBV20-1	TRBJ1-1	TRBD1	TGCAGTGCGAGGACAGGGGAAGACACTGAAGCTTTCTTT	CSARTGEDTEAFF
.	15	TRBV6-2/TRBV6-3	TRBJ2-3	.	TGTGCCAGCAGTTCGGATGCTTATGGCACAGATACGCAGTATTTT	CASSSDAYGTDTQYF
many	16	TRBV4-1	TRBJ2-7	.	TGCGCCAGCAGCCAATATCCGGACGGTAGCTCCTACGAGCAGTACTTC	CASSQYPDGSSYEQYF
.	17	TRBV28	TRBJ2-1	.	TGTGCCAGCAGTGAGAACCTCGGGGCCTCGGGCTACAATGAGCAGTTCTTC	CASSENLGASGYNEQFF
many	14	TRBV12-3/TRBV12-4	TRBJ1-5	.	TGTGCCAGCAGCTGGGAGGAGAGCAATCAGCCCCAGCATTTT	CASSWEESNQPQHF
many	13	TRBV5-6	TRBJ1-2	TRBD1	TGTGCCAGCAGCTCGGACAGGGCTTATGGCTACACCTTC	CASSSDRAYGYTF
.	14	TRBV28	TRBJ2-3	TRBD2	TGTGCCAGCATCCTCCGCCCGGGAGGTGGCTTATTGTATTTT	CASILRPGGGLLYF
many	14	TRBV4-3	TRBJ2-5	.	TGCGCCAGCAGCCAAGCCCCGGGCCAAGAGACCCAGTACTTC	CASSQAPGQETQYF
many	14	TRBV12-3/TRBV12-4	TRBJ2-2	.	TGTGCCAGCAATCTAGGAGTGAACACCGGGGAGCTGTTTTTT	CASNLGVNTGELFF
.	13	TRBV20-1	TRBJ2-2	.	TGCAGTGCTCTAACCCATCCTACCGGGGAGCTGTTTTTT	CSALTHPTGELFF
.	16	TRBV11-2	TRBJ2-2	.	TGTGCCAGCAGCTTAGATAGGGGGGCGCCCACCGGGGAGCTGTTTTTT	CASSLDRGAPTGELFF
many	14	TRBV7-2	TRBJ2-2	TRBD2	TGTGCCAGCGAAACGGGGGGGGGATCCGGGGAGCTGTTTTTT	CASETGGGSGELFF
few	15	TRBV5-1	TRBJ1-4	.	TGCGCCAGCAGCTTTAGGGGGTCAACTAATGAAAAACTGTTTTTT	CASSFRGSTNEKLFF
.	13	TRBV5-6	TRBJ1-4	.	TGTGCCAGCAGCGATTCCGGGCGTGAAAAACTGTTTTTT	CASSDSGREKLFF
.	16	TRBV28	TRBJ2-7	TRBD1	TGTGCCAGCAGTTCGGTCGACAGGGGTCCGCGGGGCGAGCAGTACTTC	CASSSVDRGPRGEQYF
many	12	TRBV7-9	TRBJ2-7	TRBD1	TGTGCCAGCAGCGCAACAGGGGGCGCACGGGACTTC	CASSATGGARDF
many	16	TRBV9	TRBJ2-5	TRBD1	TGTGCCAGCAGCGAGGGACAGGGAAGGGAATTAGAGACCCAGTACTTC	CASSEGQGRELETQYF
many	13	TRBV4-2	TRBJ2-2	.	TGTGCCAGCAGCCAAAGAGTGGCGGGGGAGCTGTTTTTT	CASSQRVAGELFF
many	15	TRBV6-5	TRBJ1-2	TRBD1	TGTGCCAGCAGTTACTCGGGACAGGGGTGGGGCGGCTACACCTTC	CASSYSGQGWGGYTF
.	16	TRBV7-9	TRBJ1-4	.	TGTGCCAGCAGCTTAACAGGGTTTGCAACTAATGAAAAACTGTTTTTT	CASSLTGFATNEKLFF
few	11	TRBV29-1	TRBJ1-1	.	TGCAGCGTTGTCCGTGGAGCTGAAGCTTTCTTT	CSVVRGAEAFF
.	15	TRBV5-4	TRBJ2-2	TRBD2	TGTGCCAGCAGACTAGCGGGGGACGGGGCCGGGGAGCTGTTTTTT	CASRLAGDGAGELFF
.	17	TRBV20-1	TRBJ2-2	TRBD1	TGCAGTGCTAGAGACGGGACAGGCCATTTGAACACCGGGGAGCTGTTTTTT	CSARDGTGHLNTGELFF
.	18	TRBV7-9	TRBJ1-3	.	TGTGCCAGCAGCTTAATCTGGGACGGAGTGAGCTCTGGAAACACCATATATTTT	CASSLIWDGVSSGNTIYF
.	16	TRBV19	TRBJ1-1	TRBD1	TGTGCCAGTAGTATATCGGACAGGGGTCGGTACACTGAAGCTTTCTTT	CASSISDRGRYTEAFF
many	13	TRBV7-8	TRBJ2-1	.	TGTGCCAGCAGCTCGGGCGAGAGAAATGAGCAGTTCTTC	CASSSGERNEQFF
many	12	TRBV20-1	TRBJ2-2	.	TGCAGTGCTTTAGCGCTTTCGGGGGAGCTGTTTTTT	CSALALSGELFF
.	14	TRBV20-1	TRBJ1-1	.	TGCAGTGCTAGATCTGGGCGGTGGCGGACTGAAGCTTTCTTT	CSARSGRWRTEAFF
many	14	TRBV5-4	TRBJ2-1	.	TGTGCCAGCAGCTCAGTTACCTCGTCAGGTGAGCAGTTCTTC	CASSSVTSSGEQFF
.	16	TRBV19	TRBJ2-2	TRBD1	TGTGCCAGTAGTTCGTCCGGCAGGGGGCGAACCGGGGAGCTGTTTTTT	CASSSSGRGRTGELFF